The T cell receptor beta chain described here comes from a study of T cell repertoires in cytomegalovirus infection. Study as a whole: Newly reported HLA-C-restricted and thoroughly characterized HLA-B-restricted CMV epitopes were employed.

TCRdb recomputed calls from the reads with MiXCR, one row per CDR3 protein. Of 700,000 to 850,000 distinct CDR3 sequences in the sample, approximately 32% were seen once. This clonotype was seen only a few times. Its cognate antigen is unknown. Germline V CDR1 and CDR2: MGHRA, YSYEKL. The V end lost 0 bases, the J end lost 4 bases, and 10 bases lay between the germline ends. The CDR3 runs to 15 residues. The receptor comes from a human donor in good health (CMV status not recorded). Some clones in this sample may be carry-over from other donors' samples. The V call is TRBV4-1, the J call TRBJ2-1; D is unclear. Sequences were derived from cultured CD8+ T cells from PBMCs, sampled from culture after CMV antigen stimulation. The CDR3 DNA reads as TGCGCCAGCAGCCAAGAAAGAGTGCAATACAATGAGCAGTTCTTC. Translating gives CASSQERVQYNEQFF.